The clone carrying this T cell receptor beta chain was recorded a few times. Its antigen is undetermined. The PCR contained 60 Vbeta and 13 Jbeta primers. TCRdb's copy holds only in-frame clones and misses some; the assay was immunoSEQ multiplex PCR. Of some 180,000 clones listed, roughly 67% were seen once; the top ten hold 4.5% to 5.5%. The data were taken from a study of cytomegalovirus exposure and HLA in healthy donors. Study conclusions and caveats: Association of roughly 17,000 TCR beta sequences with HLA alleles was found at 0.05 false discovery rate in a later analysis. Serostatus for CMV was the only available immune exposure information. In a later analysis, parvovirus B19, influenza, CMV and Epstein-Barr virus appeared linked to several top co-occurrence clusters.

Germline V CDR1 and CDR2: LNHDA, SQIVND (reference sequence). The CDR3 is made up of 13 amino acids. V trimming: 6 bases; J trimming: 7 bases; junction bases outside the gene matches: 6. The chain uses TRBV19 and TRBJ2-4; 7 bases are a match to TRBD1. Material for sequencing was PBMCs. The sequence was obtained from a woman aged 18-30 years in good health and CMV-seropositive. The chain's CDR3 is CASSPGQRNIQYF. CDR3 bases: TGTGCCAGTAGCCCGGGACAGAGGAACATTCAGTACTTC.